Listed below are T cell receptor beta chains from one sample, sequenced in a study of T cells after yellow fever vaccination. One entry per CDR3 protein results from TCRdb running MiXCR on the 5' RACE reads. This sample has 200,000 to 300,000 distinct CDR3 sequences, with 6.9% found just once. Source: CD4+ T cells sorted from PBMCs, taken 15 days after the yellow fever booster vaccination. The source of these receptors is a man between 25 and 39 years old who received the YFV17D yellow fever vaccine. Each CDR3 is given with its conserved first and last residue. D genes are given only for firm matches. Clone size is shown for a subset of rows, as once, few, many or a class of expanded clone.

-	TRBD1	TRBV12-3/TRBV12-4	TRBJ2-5	TGTGCCAGCAGTTTCCGACAGGGAGAGAACCAGTACTTC	CASSFRQGENQYF
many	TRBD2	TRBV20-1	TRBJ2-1	TGCAGTGCTAGAGATTTCCGGGGGGGTGACAATGAGCAGTTCTTC	CSARDFRGGDNEQFF
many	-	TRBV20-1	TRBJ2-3	TGCAGTGCTAGAGAAGCATCTGATACGCAGTATTTT	CSAREASDTQYF
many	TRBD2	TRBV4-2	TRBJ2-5	TGTGCCAGCAGCCAAGATCGGCTAGCGGGAGGTCGTGTGACCCAGTACTTC	CASSQDRLAGGRVTQYF
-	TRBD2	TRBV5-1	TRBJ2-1	TGCGCCAGCAGCTTGGCAACTAGCGGGAGATCCAATGAGCAGTTCTTC	CASSLATSGRSNEQFF
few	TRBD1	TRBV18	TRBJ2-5	TGTGCCAGCTCGCTAACCCGACAGGGTCGGGAGACCCAGTACTTC	CASSLTRQGRETQYF
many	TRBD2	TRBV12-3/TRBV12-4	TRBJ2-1	TGTGCCAGCAGCCTCCTAGCGGTATCCTACAATGAGCAGTTCTTC	CASSLLAVSYNEQFF
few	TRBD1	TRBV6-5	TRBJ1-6	TGTGCCAGCAGTTACGCCCGGCCTACAGGGGGCGATACGCCCCTCCACTTT	CASSYARPTGGDTPLHF
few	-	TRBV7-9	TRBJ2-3	TGTGCCAGCAGCCCCTTTGGGTCAGCGGATACGCAGTATTTT	CASSPFGSADTQYF
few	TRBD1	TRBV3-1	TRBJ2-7	TGTGCCAGCAGCCTAACCTGGGACAGCCTCTACGAGCAGTACTTC	CASSLTWDSLYEQYF
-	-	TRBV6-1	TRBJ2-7	TGTGCCAGCAGCCCTGCTAGAGGGTCCTACTACGAGCAGTACTTC	CASSPARGSYYEQYF
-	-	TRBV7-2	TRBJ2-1	TGTGCCAGCAGCCATGAACCCTACAATGAGCAGTTCTTC	CASSHEPYNEQFF
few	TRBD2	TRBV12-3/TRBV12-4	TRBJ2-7	TGTGCCAGCAGTTTAAGCCTAGCGGGACCCGTGGAGCAGTACTTC	CASSLSLAGPVEQYF
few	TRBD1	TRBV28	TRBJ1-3	TGTGCCAGCACCCCCCCAGGGGGCTCTGGAAACACCATATATTTT	CASTPPGGSGNTIYF
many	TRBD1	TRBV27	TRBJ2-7	TGTGCCAGCAGTGTCGACAGGGCATACGAGCAGTACTTC	CASSVDRAYEQYF
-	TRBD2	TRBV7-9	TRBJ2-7	TGTGCCAGCATCCGAACTAGCGGGGCATCCTACGAGCAGTACTTC	CASIRTSGASYEQYF
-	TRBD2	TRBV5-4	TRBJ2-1	TGTGCCAGCAGCGTGGGACTAGCGGGAGAGCCCAATGAGCAGTTCTTC	CASSVGLAGEPNEQFF
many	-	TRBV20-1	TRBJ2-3	TGCAGTGCTAGCGGCGCCCCTAGCACTGATACGCAGTATTTT	CSASGAPSTDTQYF